This TCR beta chain stems from a study of shared clonotypes between healthy human individuals. Study information: Per donor, three plates held CD4 naive cells, three held CD4 memory, two held CD8 naive and one held CD8 memory. Study outcomes and limitations: Among several donors, roughly 5% of naive CD4 clonotypes were found in common.

This clone came up once. Antigen specificity is unknown. CDR3 length equals 15 residues. Germline V gene sequence: CDR1 SEHNR, CDR2 FQNEAQ (reference sequence). The germline V and J ends were trimmed by 1 base and 3 bases, with 12 bases remaining between them. Naivety among CD8 cells was defined by CD45RO negativity and positive CCR7 selection, thereby excluding terminally differentiated effector memory CD45RA+ cells. Nashville, Tennessee was home to all donors, each a Caucasian adult. Sequenced by immunoSEQ multiplex PCR; TCRdb stores in-frame clones only, minus some. The sample includes fewer than 1 million clones, 95% to 97% of them seen just once.

The origin of this receptor is a man aged 25-45 years in good health. The gene calls are TRBV7-9 and TRBJ1-2; the D is unclear. The sequencing input was naive CD8+ T cells sorted from blood. The CDR3 DNA follows: TGTGCCAGCAGCTTAGGGGGAGTCCCCTACTATGGCTACACCTTC. Translation: CASSLGGVPYYGYTF.